Only one count was recorded for the clone carrying this T cell receptor (beta chain). One end of the junction is discordant with germline, which a read error may explain. The entry originates in a study of tumor and adjacent non-tumor tissue in lung cancer. The CDR3 is made up of 14 amino acids. Germline CDR1 is SQVTM and CDR2 is ANQGSEA. This sample's RNA came from whole unsorted tissue. The normal lung tissue was taken more than 3 cm from the tumor edge. Three rounds of nested PCR, following a modified ARM-PCR protocol, produced the TCRbeta library. TCRdb processed the multiplex PCR reads anew with MiXCR; each CDR3 protein has one entry. This table has fewer than 100,000 distinct CDR3 sequences, around 82% appearing once.

V is TRBV29-1 and J is TRBJ2-1; 7 bases fit TRBD2. The sample was distant non-tumor lung tissue. This receptor was identified in a woman between 45 and 60 years old with non-small cell lung cancer. CDR3 region: CIVSQTGGPNEQFF. In nucleotides, the CDR3 is TGCATCGTTAGTCAAACGGGAGGCCCCAATGAGCAGTTCTTC.